Described below is a single T cell receptor beta chain sequence and its context. The sample originates from a study of blood T cell repertoires in COVID-19. Profiled with immunoSEQ multiplex PCR; TCRdb holds only in-frame clones, not every one. This sample has 250,000 to 300,000 clones, with about 89% found just once. The CDR3 sequence is 20 residues long. Trimming cost V 3 bases and J 0 bases; bases outside gene matches: 18. The germline CDR1 and CDR2 sequences are KGHSH and LQKENI. The clonotype was recovered from a woman aged 35 to 49 who had recovered from COVID-19. The material sequenced was peripheral blood. The chain links TRBV18 to TRBJ2-3, with TRBD1 matching 7 bases. CDR3 in DNA: TGTGCCAGCTCACCGAGGCTGAGTAGCTACGAACAGGGGAGCACAGATACGCAGTATTTT. Translated, it gives CASSPRLSSYEQGSTDTQYF.